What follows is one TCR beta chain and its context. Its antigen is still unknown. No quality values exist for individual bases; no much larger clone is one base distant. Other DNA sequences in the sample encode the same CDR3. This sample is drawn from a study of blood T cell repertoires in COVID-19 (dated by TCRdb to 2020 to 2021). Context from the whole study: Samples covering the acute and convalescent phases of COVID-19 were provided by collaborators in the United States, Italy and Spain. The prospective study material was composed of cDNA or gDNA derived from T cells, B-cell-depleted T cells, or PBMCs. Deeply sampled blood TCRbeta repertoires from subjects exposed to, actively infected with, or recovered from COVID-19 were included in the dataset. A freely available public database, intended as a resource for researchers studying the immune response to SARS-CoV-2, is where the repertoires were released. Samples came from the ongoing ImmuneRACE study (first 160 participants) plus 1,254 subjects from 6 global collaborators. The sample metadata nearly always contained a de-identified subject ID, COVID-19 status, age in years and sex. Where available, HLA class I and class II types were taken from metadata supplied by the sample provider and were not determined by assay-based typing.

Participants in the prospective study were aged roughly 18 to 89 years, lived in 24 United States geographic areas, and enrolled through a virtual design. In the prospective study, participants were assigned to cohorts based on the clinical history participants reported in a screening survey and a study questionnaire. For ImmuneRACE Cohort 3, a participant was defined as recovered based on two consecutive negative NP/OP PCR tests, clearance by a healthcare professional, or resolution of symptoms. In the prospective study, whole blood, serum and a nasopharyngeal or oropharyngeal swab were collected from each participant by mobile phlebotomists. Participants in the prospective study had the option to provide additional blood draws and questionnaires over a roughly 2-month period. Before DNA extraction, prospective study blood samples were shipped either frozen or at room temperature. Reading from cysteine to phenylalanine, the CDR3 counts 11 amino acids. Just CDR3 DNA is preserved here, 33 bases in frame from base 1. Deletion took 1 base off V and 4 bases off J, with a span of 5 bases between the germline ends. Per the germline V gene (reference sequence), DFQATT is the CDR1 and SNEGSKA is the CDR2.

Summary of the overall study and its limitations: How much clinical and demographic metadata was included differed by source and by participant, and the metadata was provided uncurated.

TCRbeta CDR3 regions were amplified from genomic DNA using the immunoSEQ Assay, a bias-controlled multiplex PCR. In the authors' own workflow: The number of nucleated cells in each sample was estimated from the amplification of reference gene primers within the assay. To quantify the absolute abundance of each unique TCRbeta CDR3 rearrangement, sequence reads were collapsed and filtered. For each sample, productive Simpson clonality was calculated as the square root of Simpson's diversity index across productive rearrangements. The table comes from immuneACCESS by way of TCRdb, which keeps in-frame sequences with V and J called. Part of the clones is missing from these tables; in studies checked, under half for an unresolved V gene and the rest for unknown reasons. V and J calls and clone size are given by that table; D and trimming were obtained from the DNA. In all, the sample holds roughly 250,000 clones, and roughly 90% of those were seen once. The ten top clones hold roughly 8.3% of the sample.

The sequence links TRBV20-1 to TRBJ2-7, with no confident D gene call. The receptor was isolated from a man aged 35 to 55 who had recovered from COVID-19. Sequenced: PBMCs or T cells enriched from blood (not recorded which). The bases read TGCAGTGCTAGAGCCGGGTACGAGCAGTACTTC. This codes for CSARAGYEQYF.